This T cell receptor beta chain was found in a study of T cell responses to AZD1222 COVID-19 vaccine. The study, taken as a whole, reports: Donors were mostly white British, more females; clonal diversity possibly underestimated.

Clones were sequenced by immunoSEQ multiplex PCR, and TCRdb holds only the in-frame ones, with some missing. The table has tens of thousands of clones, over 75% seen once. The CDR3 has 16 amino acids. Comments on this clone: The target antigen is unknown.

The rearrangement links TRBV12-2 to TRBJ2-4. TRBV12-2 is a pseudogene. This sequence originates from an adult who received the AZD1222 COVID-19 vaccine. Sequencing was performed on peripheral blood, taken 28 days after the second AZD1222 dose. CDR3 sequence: CASRLAGIGAKNIQYF. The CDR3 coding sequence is TGTGCAAGTCGCTTAGCAGGGATTGGAGCCAAAAACATTCAGTACTTC.